The 25 T cell receptor beta chains presented below share a single source sample, sequenced in a study of tumor-infiltrating lymphocytes in primary liver carcinoma. Total RNA (approximately 0.5 ug) served as template for TCR beta cDNA synthesis primed by a constant-region primer. ARM-PCR was slightly modified, and three nested multiplex PCR rounds with it gave rise to the TCR beta libraries. In the first two PCR rounds, TRBV1-TRBV30 forward primers were paired with a C-beta reverse primer, and each round lasted approximately 10 cycles. One entry per CDR3 protein results from TCRdb running MiXCR on the multiplex PCR reads. The sample carries about 310,000 distinct CDR3 sequences, about three fifths recorded once. Germline DNA was also extracted, while the blood RNA originated from unsorted whole blood. Source material: peripheral blood. All receptors come from a woman in her 30s with primary liver carcinoma and hepatitis B virus infection.

As for this clonotype: Since the CDR3 does not end with the conserved phenylalanine or tryptophan, this likely comes from a read error. The DNA is left out, because the CDR3 cannot be placed on it with certainty; the CDR3 is given as TCRdb lists it. This sequence joins TRBV12-3 or TRBV12-4 and TRBJ1-2; TRBD1 is the table's D call, not checked against the DNA. The CDR3 is made up of 13 amino acids, end residues included. CDR3 amino acids: CASSPRGLYGYTY.

In regard to this clonotype: This may arise from a read error, as a much more abundant clone is one base away. This sequence joins TRBV29-1 and TRBJ1-1, with D perhaps matching TRBD1 (5 bases). The V gene's germline CDR1 is SQVTM and CDR2 ANQGSEA. The CDR3 runs to 13 residues. The V end lost 7 bases, the J end lost 3 bases, and 15 bases lay between the germline ends. In DNA form, the CDR3 reads TGCAGCGAGAAACCTCAGGGACACACTGAAGCTTTCTTT. This translates into CSEKPQGHTEAFF. Full variable domain (missing parts from reference TRBV29-1 and TRBJ1-1): SAVISQKPSRDICQRGTSLTIQCQVDSQVTMMFWYRQQPGQSLTLIATANQGSEATYESGFVIDKFPISRPNLTFSTLTVSNMSPEDSSIYLCSEKPQGHTEAFFGQGTRLTVV.

About this clonotype itself: This CDR3 fails to terminate in the conserved phenylalanine or tryptophan, so it likely reflects a read error. This sequence joins TRBV6-1 and TRBJ2-2; D gene ambiguous. Trimming removed 7 bases at V and 9 bases at J, with 9 bases between. This CDR3 has 11 residues. Germline lookup yields CDR1 MNHNS and CDR2 SASEGT. The CDR3 sequence is CASTPKRELFL. CDR3 coding DNA: TGTGCCAGCACGCCCAAGCGGGAGCTGTTTCTT.

This clonotype turned up a few times. The chain employs TRBV4-2 and TRBJ2-7; a possible D gene is TRBD1 (6 bases). There are 14 residues in the CDR3. Trimming pared 0 bases from V and 4 bases from J, leaving 10 bases between. The germline gives CDR1 LGHNA, CDR2 YNFKEQ. CDR3 DNA sequence: TGTGCCAGCAGCCAAGAAGGGACACCTTACGAGCAGTACTTC. Its translation is CASSQEGTPYEQYF.

In its sample, this clonotype is medium-sized. Here the CDR3 reads CASSYRDNQPQHF. CDR3 coding DNA: TGTGCCAGCAGTTACCGGGACAATCAGCCCCAGCATTTT. The chain is built from TRBV6-2 or TRBV6-3 and TRBJ1-5; D unresolved. V shed 2 bases and J shed 3 bases, with 5 bases lying between them. CDR1 MNHEY and CDR2 SVGEGT come from the germline V gene. This CDR3 region has 13 residues.

V usage is TRBV7-9 and J usage is TRBJ2-7; D remains unclear. The CDR3 is 14 residues long. Trimming took 6 bases from V and 8 from J, leaving 20 bases between them. Germline CDR1 SEHNR, CDR2 FQNEAQ (reference sequence). CDR3 region: CASSPQDRNYKQYF. The CDR3 region has the DNA TGTGCCAGCAGTCCCCAAGACCGCAATTACAAGCAGTACTTC.

Points on this clonotype: A junction end diverges from the germline sequence, so it may reflect a read error. The chain combines TRBV4-3 with TRBJ2-5; the D gene could be TRBD1 or TRBD2 (5 bases each). The CDR3 extends over 15 amino acids. Germline CDR1 reads LGHNA; CDR2 reads YSLEER. This chain's CDR3 is CAGSQERDPLMAQYF. The CDR3 nucleotides read TGCGCCGGCAGCCAAGAAAGGGACCCTCTAATGGCCCAGTACTTC.

Concerning this clonotype: The CDR3 carries no conserved terminal phenylalanine or tryptophan, so it likely arises from a read error. V usage is TRBV6-1 and J usage is TRBJ1-5; 7 bases are a match to TRBD1. This CDR3 has 18 residues. CDR1 is MNHNS and CDR2 is SASEGT in the germline V gene. This CDR3 reads CGSSDHRGGRISNQPQHI. CDR3 in DNA: TGTGGCAGCAGTGATCACAGGGGCGGGCGGATCAGCAATCAGCCCCAGCATATT.

As for this clonotype: Germline and junction disagree at one end, which may indicate a read error. The chain combines TRBV6-5 with TRBJ2-6; no reliable D call. This CDR3 spans 17 amino acids. The V gene's germline CDR1 is MNHEY and CDR2 SVGAGI. CDR3 coding DNA: TGTGCCAACAGTCTACGACAAACTCGCTCTGGGGCCAACGTCCTGACTTTC. Residues: CANSLRQTRSGANVLTF.

Turning to this clonotype: This may stem from a read error, because a much larger clone lies one nucleotide away. CDR3 loop: CARSLGTSGSNEQYF. The CDR3, as DNA: TGTGCCAGAAGTTTAGGGACTAGCGGGAGCAACGAGCAGTACTTC. J is TRBJ2-7 and V is TRBV12-3 or TRBV12-4; TRBD2 aligns across 14 bases. The CDR3 contains 15 residues.

About this clonotype itself: This could be a read error, since a much larger clone is one nucleotide away. CDR3 region: CIVGETGNTIYF. The CDR3 DNA follows: TGCATCGTTGGGGAGACTGGAAACACCATATATTTT. The rearrangement uses TRBV29-1 and TRBJ1-3; D not certain. The CDR3 consists of 12 residues. Germline V gives CDR1 SQVTM, CDR2 ANQGSEA.

This chain joins TRBV12-3 or TRBV12-4 and TRBJ2-1; tentatively, D is TRBD2 (6 bases). The CDR3 loop spans 12 amino acids. Deletions cut 4 bases from V and 13 bases from J, with 14 bases between. CDR3 DNA: TGTGCCAGCAGTTCTGGGGGAGGTGAACAGTTCTTC. Residues: CASSSGGGEQFF.

Remarks on this clonotype: This may come from a read error, since a much larger clone is one base off. The gene calls are TRBV14 and TRBJ2-7; D possibly corresponds to TRBD2 (6 bases). The V gene's germline CDR1 is SGHDN and CDR2 FVKESK. Trimming stripped 2 bases from V and 10 bases from J, with 15 bases between. The CDR3 has 13 amino acids. CDR3 residues: CASSQKSTGDQYF. The CDR3 DNA is TGTGCCAGCAGCCAAAAATCCACGGGGGACCAGTACTTC.

A note on this clonotype: The junction does not match germline at one end; this may be a read error. V gene TRBV11-2 combines with J gene TRBJ2-1, with a weak D call TRBD2 (7 bases). The CDR3 extends over 14 amino acids. The germline V gene encodes CDR1 SGHAT and CDR2 FQNNGV. CDR3 in DNA: TGTGCCAGCAGCCCACAAAGGGGGGGGACGGAGCAGTCCTTC. Its protein is CASSPQRGGTEQSF.

This clonotype was recorded only once. The rearrangement joins TRBV6-5 to TRBJ2-5; a weak D match, TRBD1 (5 bases). The CDR3 runs 15 residues. Germline assignment: CDR1 MNHEY and CDR2 SVGAGI. Trimming removed 4 bases from V and 1 base from J, with 13 bases in between. The CDR3 region is CASSSHQGGQETQYF. The CDR3 nucleotides are TGTGCCAGCAGTTCCCATCAGGGCGGCCAAGAGACCCAGTACTTC.

Concerning this clonotype: A clone one base away is much larger, so this may be a read error. J is TRBJ2-1 and V is TRBV29-1; D call uncertain. Germline loops: CDR1 SQVTM, CDR2 ANQGSEA. Deletions cut 7 bases from V and 8 bases from J, with 12 bases between. This CDR3 has 11 residues. CDR3 amino acids: CSADGYDEQFF. The CDR3 DNA reads as TGCAGCGCTGATGGGTATGATGAGCAGTTCTTC.

In this sample, this clonotype turned up once. CDR3 region: CASSRISGSVYADTQYF. The DNA for the CDR3 is TGTGCCAGCAGCCGGATTAGCGGGAGTGTTTACGCAGATACGCAGTATTTT. This chain uses TRBV5-8 with TRBJ2-3; the match to TRBD2 covers 9 bases. V shed 4 bases, J shed 4 bases, and the junction held 13 bases outside the gene matches. CDR1 and CDR2 (germline): SGHTS, YDEGEE. The CDR3 length is 17 residues.

Points on this clonotype: This may come from a read error, since a much larger clone is one base off. This chain uses TRBV12-3 or TRBV12-4 with TRBJ2-1; 10 bases fit TRBD2. V lost 4 bases to trimming and J lost 14 bases; unmatched junction nucleotides: 14. The CDR3 covers 15 residues. The CDR3 DNA reads TGTGCCAGCAGTTCGGGAGCGGGAGGGCCTCGGGAGAAGTTCTTC. Protein: CASSSGAGGPREKFF.

Details on this clonotype: Given a much more abundant clone one base away, this may be a read error. CDR3 protein: CASSFYQDFYNEQFF. Written as DNA, the CDR3 is TGTGCCAGCAGCTTCTACCAGGATTTTTACAATGAGCAGTTCTTC. V gene TRBV5-5 combines with J gene TRBJ2-1; no clear D gene. There are 15 residues in the CDR3. Trimming left V 2 bases short and J 4 bases short, with 13 bases between. Germline values: CDR1 SGHKS, CDR2 YYEKEE (reference sequence).

The chain carries TRBV11-3 and TRBJ2-3; D ambiguous. V was cut by 0 bases and J by 5 bases, with 9 bases left in between. The CDR3 runs to 14 residues. CDR1 is SGHNT, CDR2 YENEEA, per germline. CDR3 sequence (DNA): TGTGCCAGCAGCTTAGATGGGGATATAGATACGCAGTATTTT. Residues: CASSLDGDIDTQYF. Full variable domain (missing parts from reference TRBV11-3 and TRBJ2-3): EAGVVQSPRYKIIEKKQPVAFWCNPISGHNTLYWYLQNLGQGPELLIRYENEEAVDDSQLPKDRFSAERLKGVDSTLKIQPAELGDSAVYLCASSLDGDIDTQYFGPGTRLTVL.

This clonotype was recorded many times. The chain couples TRBV10-3 to TRBJ2-3; D perhaps matches TRBD2 (5 bases). This CDR3 is built from 13 residues. V was shortened by 5 bases and J by 4 bases, with 10 bases between the two germline ends. Germline V gene sequence: CDR1 ENHRY, CDR2 SYGVKD. The DNA for the CDR3 is TGTGCCATCAGTCCAGAGGGAGCAGATACGCAGTATTTT. Protein sequence: CAISPEGADTQYF.

This clonotype was seen ten or more times. V is TRBV11-2 and J is TRBJ2-3; 8 bases align to TRBD1. This CDR3 spans 14 amino acids. J was trimmed by 5 bases and V by 2 bases; bases with no gene match: 3. CDR1 SGHAT and CDR2 FQNNGV come from the germline V gene. The chain's CDR3 is CASSLRTGKDTQYF. CDR3 sequence (DNA): TGTGCCAGCAGCTTAAGGACAGGGAAAGATACGCAGTATTTT.

The sample holds many counts of this clonotype. The V call is TRBV29-1, the J call TRBJ2-7; TRBD1 agrees at 9 bases. The CDR3 contains 12 residues. CDR1 and CDR2 (germline): SQVTM, ANQGSEA. Unmatched junction bases numbered 5, after V lost 6 bases and J lost 5 bases. For the CDR3, the DNA is TGCAGCGTAGTGACAGGGGGGGACGAGCAGTACTTC. Translating gives CSVVTGGDEQYF.

This clonotype was recorded only once. A single base separates this from a much larger clone, so it may be a read error. The chain employs TRBV12-3 or TRBV12-4 and TRBJ1-6, with 7 bases lining up with TRBD1. This CDR3 comprises 12 residues. The CDR3 sequence: CASSNVTGPLNF. The CDR3 bases are TGTGCCAGCAGCAACGTGACAGGGCCGCTCAACTTT.

Regarding this clonotype: A much more abundant neighbour one base away suggests this may be a read error. The J gene is TRBJ2-7, the V gene TRBV6-5; D is uncertain. The CDR3 runs to 17 residues. CDR1 and CDR2 (germline): MNHEY, SVGAGI. CDR3 bases: TGTACCAGCAGTTACTCCGGAAGAGGCAGGACCATCTACGAGCAGTACTTC. The encoded protein is CTSSYSGRGRTIYEQYF.